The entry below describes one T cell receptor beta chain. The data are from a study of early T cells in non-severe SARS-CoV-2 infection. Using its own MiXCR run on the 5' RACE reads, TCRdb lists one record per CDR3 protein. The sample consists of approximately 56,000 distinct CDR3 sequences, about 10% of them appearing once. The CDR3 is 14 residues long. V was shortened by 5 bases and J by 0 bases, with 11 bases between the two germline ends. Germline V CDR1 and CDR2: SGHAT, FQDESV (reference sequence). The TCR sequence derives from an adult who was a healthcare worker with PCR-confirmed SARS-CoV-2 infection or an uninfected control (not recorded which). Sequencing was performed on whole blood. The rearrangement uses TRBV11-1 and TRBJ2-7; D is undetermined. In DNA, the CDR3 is TGTGCCAGCAGCGAGACCGGCGCCTCCTACGAGCAGTACTTC. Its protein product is CASSETGASYEQYF.